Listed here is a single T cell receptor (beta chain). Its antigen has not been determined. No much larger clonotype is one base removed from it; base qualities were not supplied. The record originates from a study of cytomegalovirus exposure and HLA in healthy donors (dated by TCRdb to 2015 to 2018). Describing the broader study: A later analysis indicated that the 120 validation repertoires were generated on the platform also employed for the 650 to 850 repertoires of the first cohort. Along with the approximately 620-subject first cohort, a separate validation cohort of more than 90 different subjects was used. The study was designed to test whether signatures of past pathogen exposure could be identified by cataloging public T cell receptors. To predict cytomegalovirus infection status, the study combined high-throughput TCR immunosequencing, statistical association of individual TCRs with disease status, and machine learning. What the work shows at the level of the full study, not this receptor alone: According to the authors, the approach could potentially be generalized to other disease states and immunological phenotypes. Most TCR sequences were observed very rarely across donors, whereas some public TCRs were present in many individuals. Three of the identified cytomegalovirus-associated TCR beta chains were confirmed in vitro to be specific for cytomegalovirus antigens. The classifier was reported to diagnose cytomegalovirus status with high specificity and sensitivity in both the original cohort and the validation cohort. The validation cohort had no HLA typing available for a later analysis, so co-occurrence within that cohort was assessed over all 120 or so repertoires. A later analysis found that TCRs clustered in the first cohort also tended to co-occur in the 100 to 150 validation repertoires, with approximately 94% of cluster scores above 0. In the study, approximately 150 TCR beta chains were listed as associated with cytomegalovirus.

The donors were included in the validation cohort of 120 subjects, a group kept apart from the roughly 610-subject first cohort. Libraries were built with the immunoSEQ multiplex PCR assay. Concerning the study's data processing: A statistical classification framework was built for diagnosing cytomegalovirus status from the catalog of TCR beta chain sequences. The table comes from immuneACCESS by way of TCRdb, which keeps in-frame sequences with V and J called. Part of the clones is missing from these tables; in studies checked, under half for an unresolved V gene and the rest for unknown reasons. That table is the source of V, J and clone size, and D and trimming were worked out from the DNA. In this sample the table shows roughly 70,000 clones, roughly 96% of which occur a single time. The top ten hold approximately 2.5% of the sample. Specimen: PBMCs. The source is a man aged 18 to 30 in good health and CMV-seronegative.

The CDR3 sequence is CASSGQGNTEAFF. The sequenced DNA: TGTGCCAGCTCAGGGCAGGGGAACACTGAAGCTTTCTTT. The rearrangement joined TRBV18 to TRBJ1-1, and TRBD1 may be the D gene, going by 5 matching bases. Deletion took 5 bases off V and 1 base off J, with a span of 8 bases between the germline ends. CDR1 KGHSH and CDR2 LQKENI were looked up in the germline V gene. From the cysteine up to the phenylalanine, the CDR3 has a length of 13 residues. CDR3 DNA only is kept here, 39 bases in frame from base 1. Supplemented by the reference TRBV18 and TRBJ1-1 proteins around the CDR3, the complete variable domain is NAGVMQNPRHLVRRRGQEARLRCSPMKGHSHVYWYRQLPEEGLKFMVYLQKENIIDESGMPKERFSAEFPKEGPSILRIQQVVRGDSAAYFCASSGQGNTEAFFGQGTRLTVV.